These 27 T cell receptor beta chains originate from one sample sequenced in a study of blood T cells in healthy people across ages. The use of a sample-barcoded 5' primer and a J-beta primer mix characterized a second PCR of about 7 to 12 cycles. MiXCR, run by TCRdb on the 5' RACE reads, gives a single entry per CDR3 protein. In the table there are 790,000 or so distinct CDR3 sequences, around 50% of which are singletons. Sequencing used blood. The receptors shown here come from a man aged 40-50 years in good health.

This clonotype came up a few times. This sequence joins TRBV7-2 and TRBJ1-5; D remains unclear. Trimming took off 1 base at V and 4 bases at J, with 11 bases between the two ends. The CDR3 consists of 15 residues. The germline V gene encodes CDR1 SGHTA and CDR2 FQGNSA. The CDR3 DNA reads TGTGCCAGCAGCTTAGAAGTTCAAGGGAATCAGCCCCAGCATTTT. Its protein is CASSLEVQGNQPQHF.

As for this clonotype: A much larger clonotype is one base distant, so this may be a read error. The genes are TRBV11-2 and TRBJ2-2; the D is unclear. CDR3 length: 16 amino acids. Germline CDR1 and CDR2: SGHAT and FQNNGV. Deletions cut 6 bases from V and 9 bases from J, with 23 bases between. In nucleotides, the CDR3 is TGTGCCAGCAGTCCAGCCGGCGCCCAGCCCAACAGGGAGCTGTTTTTT. Translation gives CASSPAGAQPNRELFF.

The gene calls are TRBV3-1 and TRBJ1-6; 7 bases map to TRBD1. CDR1 is LGHDT and CDR2 is YNNKEL in the germline V gene (reference sequence). Trimming cost V 4 bases and J 10 bases; bases outside gene matches: 7. The CDR3 sequence is 14 residues long. The CDR3 region has the DNA TGTGCCAGCAGCCCCGGTGACAGGGCCTCACCCCTCCACTTT. Its protein is CASSPGDRASPLHF.

This chain links TRBV11-3 with TRBJ2-1; a weak D match, TRBD2 (5 bases). CDR1 and CDR2 (germline): SGHNT, YENEEA. V was shortened by 7 bases and J by 9 bases, with 19 bases between the two germline ends. This CDR3 is 14 amino acids long. CDR3 protein: CASMGGRDAAEQFF. CDR3 nucleotide sequence: TGTGCCAGCATGGGTGGCCGGGATGCGGCTGAGCAGTTCTTC. The variable domain in full, with the rest retrieved from reference TRBV11-3 and TRBJ2-1, is EAGVVQSPRYKIIEKKQPVAFWCNPISGHNTLYWYLQNLGQGPELLIRYENEEAVDDSQLPKDRFSAERLKGVDSTLKIQPAELGDSAVYLCASMGGRDAAEQFFGPGTRLTVL.

This clonotype was counted a few times. V is TRBV5-1 and J is TRBJ1-2; D gene unclear. Germline loops: CDR1 SGHRS, CDR2 YFSETQ. With 4 bases removed from V and 4 bases from J, the gap between germline ends came to 11 bases. The CDR3 runs 13 residues. The DNA for the CDR3 is TGCGCCAGCAGCGGAACAGTAAGCTATGGCTACACCTTC. Translating gives CASSGTVSYGYTF.

The J gene is TRBJ2-3, the V gene TRBV12-3 or TRBV12-4, with D possibly matching TRBD1 (5 bases). Trimming left V 7 bases short and J 4 bases short, with 15 bases between. The CDR3 sequence is 14 residues long. CDR3 DNA sequence: TGTGCCAGCACCTTAGGGGTCATGGCAGATACGCAGTATTTT. Its protein product is CASTLGVMADTQYF.

The V call is TRBV5-5, the J call TRBJ2-4, with D maybe TRBD1 (6 bases). Per the germline V gene, CDR1 is SGHKS and CDR2 is YYEKEE (reference sequence). V lost 5 bases and J 6 bases, leaving 36 bases between the germline ends. The CDR3 has 21 amino acids. CDR3 DNA sequence: TGTGCCAGCAGAAACTTTTCATGGGGCAGACAGGTTGAAGCAATCGGAAACATTCAGTACTTC. It specifies CASRNFSWGRQVEAIGNIQYF.

The chain combines TRBV7-2 with TRBJ2-7, with 7 bases identical to TRBD2. TRBJ2-5 matches the DNA end more closely, so the J call is doubtful. Germline CDR1 is SGHTA and CDR2 is FQGNSA. The length of the CDR3 is 16 residues. CDR3: CASSLSRGSFGETQYF. The CDR3, as DNA: TGTGCCAGCAGCTTGTCGCGGGGGTCATTCGGGGAGACCCAGTACTTC.

As to this clonotype: One junction end does not reproduce the germline sequence, and a read error may be involved. V is TRBV29-1 and J is TRBJ2-7; D tentatively reads TRBD1 or TRBD2 (5 bases each). Germline CDR1 and CDR2: SQVTM and ANQGSEA. The CDR3 extends over 15 amino acids. The CDR3 nucleotides are TGCAGCGTTAAAGAACACAGGATCGGGGCCTACGAGCAGTACTTC. The encoded protein is CSVKEHRIGAYEQYF.

This clonotype was seen a handful of times. V is TRBV4-3 and J is TRBJ2-7, with 7 bases that match TRBD2. Germline V CDR1 and CDR2: LGHNA, YSLEER. CDR3 size: 16 residues. Trimming removed 0 bases from V and 0 bases from J; junction bases left unmatched: 5. CDR3 amino acids: CASSQDVGGSSYEQYF. Written as DNA, the CDR3 is TGCGCCAGCAGCCAAGATGTGGGCGGGAGCTCCTACGAGCAGTACTTC.

The genes are TRBV6-6 and TRBJ1-5; D possibly corresponds to TRBD1 (6 bases). Between the trimmed V and J ends, which lost 0 bases and 2 bases, there was a span of 14 bases. CDR1 and CDR2 (germline): MNHNY, SVGAGI (reference sequence). This CDR3 has 17 amino acids. The chain's CDR3 is CASSYSMRGVGNQPQHF. In nucleotides, the CDR3 is TGTGCCAGCAGTTACTCGATGAGGGGGGTGGGCAATCAGCCCCAGCATTTT.

V gene TRBV20-1 combines with J gene TRBJ1-5; D gene ambiguous. The length of the CDR3 is 13 residues. The V and J ends lost 3 bases and 4 bases respectively, with 10 bases between them. Germline V gene sequence: CDR1 DFQATT, CDR2 SNEGSKA (reference sequence). The DNA for the CDR3 is TGCAGTGCTAGTGGGAGCAAAAATCAGCCCCAGCATTTT. Protein product: CSASGSKNQPQHF.

J is TRBJ2-3 and V is TRBV3-1; D is unclear. From germline, CDR1 is LGHDT and CDR2 YNNKEL (reference sequence). Trimming cost V 0 bases and J 1 base, with 17 bases left between them. This CDR3 region has 18 residues. For the CDR3, the DNA is TGTGCCAGCAGCCAAGAGTCGGGCGGAAGGGTTGGCACAGATACGCAGTATTTT. Residues: CASSQESGGRVGTDTQYF.

There are a few counts of this clonotype. V is TRBV12-3 or TRBV12-4 and J is TRBJ2-7; the D is unclear. The CDR3 covers 12 residues. Trimming removed 3 bases from V and 3 bases from J, with 6 bases in between. The DNA of the CDR3 is TGTGCCAGCAGTTTGAGTATCTACGAGCAGTACTTC. It encodes CASSLSIYEQYF.

The gene calls are TRBV6-1 and TRBJ1-5; 12 bases agree with TRBD1. With 6 bases clipped from V and 6 bases from J, the junction kept 12 bases outside the gene matches. CDR3 length equals 17 residues. Germline values: CDR1 MNHNS, CDR2 SASEGT. Here the CDR3 DNA reads TGTGCCAGCAGAGTGAACCCGGGACAGGGGGCCGGTCAGCCCCAGCATTTT. It codes for CASRVNPGQGAGQPQHF.

The rearrangement uses TRBV7-9 and TRBJ1-4; perhaps TRBD1 as D (6 bases). Germline CDR1 is SEHNR and CDR2 is FQNEAQ (reference sequence). The CDR3 is 15 residues long. Trimming left V 8 bases short and J 8 bases short, with 21 bases between. CDR3 amino acids: CASAPRGAMKEKLFF. For the CDR3, the DNA is TGTGCCAGCGCCCCAAGGGGGGCGATGAAGGAAAAACTGTTTTTT.

This clonotype was counted at least ten times. V is TRBV5-1 and J is TRBJ2-1, with 9 bases fitting TRBD2. CDR1 is SGHRS, CDR2 YFSETQ, per germline. The CDR3 extends over 15 amino acids. V gave up 3 bases and J gave up 4 bases; unmatched junction bases: 5. CDR3 amino acids: CASSWREGIYNEQFF. CDR3 DNA sequence: TGCGCCAGCAGCTGGCGGGAGGGTATTTACAATGAGCAGTTCTTC.

The chain couples TRBV29-1 to TRBJ2-7; 9 nucleotides agree with TRBD1. Germline lookup yields CDR1 SQVTM and CDR2 ANQGSEA. The V segment lost 7 bases and the J segment 2 bases; nucleotides outside the gene matches: 3. The CDR3 is 12 residues long. The CDR3 DNA reads as TGCAGCGGTGGGACAGGGCCCTACGAGCAGTACTTC. Translation gives CSGGTGPYEQYF.

The chain is built from TRBV12-3 or TRBV12-4 and TRBJ2-3; the D gene is possibly TRBD2 (5 bases). The CDR3 covers 15 residues. Trimming took 8 bases from V and 1 from J, leaving 16 bases between them. CDR3 nucleotides: TGTGCCAGCGCGCGGACCGGAGGACGCACAGATACGCAGTATTTT. This gives the protein CASARTGGRTDTQYF.

The rearrangement uses TRBV7-9 and TRBJ2-4; 10 nucleotides agree with TRBD1. Germline V gives CDR1 SEHNR, CDR2 FQNEAQ (reference sequence). The CDR3 length is 16 residues. Losses at the gene ends were 1 base for V and 2 bases for J; bases not matched to a gene: 2. CDR3 DNA: TGTGCCAGCAGCTTAGGGGACAGGGGTACCAAAAACATTCAGTACTTC. The encoded protein is CASSLGDRGTKNIQYF.

Details on this clonotype: A read error may produce the germline difference seen at one junction end. This chain uses TRBV11-1 with TRBJ1-1; D not resolved. CDR1 and CDR2 (germline): SGHAT, FQDESV (reference sequence). This CDR3 comprises 14 residues. CDR3 loop: CVSSLAGPNTEAFF. The CDR3 nucleotides are TGTGTCAGCAGCTTAGCAGGCCCGAACACTGAAGCTTTCTTT.

The J gene is TRBJ1-2, the V gene TRBV24-1; D is uncertain. This CDR3 contains 14 residues. With 4 bases removed from V and 2 bases from J, the gap between germline ends came to 10 bases. Germline-derived CDR1 and CDR2 are KGHDR and SFDVKD. CDR3 amino acids: CATSDPGRNYGYTF. The CDR3 coding sequence is TGTGCCACCAGTGACCCCGGACGGAACTATGGCTACACCTTC.

The chain employs TRBV5-1 and TRBJ2-1; 8 bases fit TRBD2. The J segment lost 8 bases and the V segment lost 2 bases, leaving 9 bases of the junction unmatched. Germline V lookup: CDR1 SGHRS, CDR2 YFSETQ. CDR3 length equals 15 residues. CDR3 amino acids: CASSLLAGPTDEQFF. The CDR3 region has the DNA TGCGCCAGCAGCTTATTAGCGGGACCGACGGATGAGCAGTTCTTC.

The V gene is TRBV12-3 or TRBV12-4, the J gene TRBJ2-6, with D perhaps matching TRBD1 (5 bases). V gave up 7 bases and J gave up 1 base, with 11 bases separating them. The CDR3 covers 15 residues. The CDR3 loop reads CASTLRVSGANVLTF. DNA for the CDR3: TGTGCCAGCACTCTCAGGGTATCTGGGGCCAACGTCCTGACTTTC.

This sequence joins TRBV4-3 and TRBJ2-7, with D perhaps TRBD1 or TRBD2 (6 bases each). The CDR3 is made up of 17 amino acids. V lost 1 base and J lost 3, with 19 bases in between. Germline V gives CDR1 LGHNA, CDR2 YSLEER. CDR3 in DNA: TGCGCCAGCAGCCAAGTCCCCCGCCGGGGGCCAAGCTACGAGCAGTACTTC. It encodes CASSQVPRRGPSYEQYF.

The chain recombines TRBV4-1 with TRBJ2-3; 8 bases fit TRBD2. V lost 4 bases, J lost 4 bases, and 13 bases stayed unmatched. This CDR3 is 17 amino acids long. From germline, CDR1 is MGHRA and CDR2 YSYEKL. CDR3 in DNA: TGCGCCAGCAGCCTGCAGTCGGGCGGGGGGACCGCAGATACGCAGTATTTT. This codes for CASSLQSGGGTADTQYF.

Turning to this clonotype: A read error is possible here, since a much larger clone lies one base away. V and J are TRBV5-1 and TRBJ2-3; a possible D gene is TRBD2 (5 bases). V dropped 5 bases and J dropped 5 bases, with 15 bases sitting between them. The CDR3 sequence is 14 residues long. Germline V CDR1 and CDR2: SGHRS, YFSETQ. The CDR3 loop is CASSALAGKDTQYF. The CDR3 nucleotides are TGCGCCAGCAGTGCCCTAGCAGGTAAAGATACGCAGTATTTT.